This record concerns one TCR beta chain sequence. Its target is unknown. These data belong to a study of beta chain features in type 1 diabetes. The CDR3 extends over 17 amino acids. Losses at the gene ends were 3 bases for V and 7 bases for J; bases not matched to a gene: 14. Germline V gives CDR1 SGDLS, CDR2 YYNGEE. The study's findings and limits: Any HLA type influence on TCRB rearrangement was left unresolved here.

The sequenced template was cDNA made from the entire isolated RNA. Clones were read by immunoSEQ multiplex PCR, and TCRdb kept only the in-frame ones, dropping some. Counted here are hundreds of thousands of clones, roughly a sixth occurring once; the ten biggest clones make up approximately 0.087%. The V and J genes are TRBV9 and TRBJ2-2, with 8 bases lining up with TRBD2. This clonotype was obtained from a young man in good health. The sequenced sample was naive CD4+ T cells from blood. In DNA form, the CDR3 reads TGTGCCAGCAGCGCCCGAGAAGCGGGAGTATGGGGCGGGGAGCTGTTTTTT. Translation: CASSAREAGVWGGELFF.